This TCR beta chain was found in a study of tumor-infiltrating lymphocytes in oesophageal squamous cell carcinoma. Each CDR3 protein is one row after TCRdb ran MiXCR on the PCR reads. This sample has around 6,200 distinct CDR3 sequences, with roughly 15% found just once. Within the sample, this clonotype is medium-sized. Trimming shortened V by 1 base and J by 8 bases, and 12 bases separated the two germline ends. The CDR3 runs to 14 residues. The sequencing sample was made of normal esophageal tissue next to the tumor. The receptor was isolated from a male donor with esophageal squamous cell carcinoma. V is TRBV12-3 or TRBV12-4 and J is TRBJ2-1; D gene uncertain. Here the CDR3 reads CASSLVRDGYEQFF. The CDR3 DNA sequence: TGTGCCAGCAGTTTAGTTAGGGATGGGTATGAGCAGTTCTTC.